The clone carrying this TCR beta chain came up a few times. What it recognizes is unknown. Reverse transcription of all isolated RNA meant that expressed TCRB transcripts were sequenced. The data were produced by immunoSEQ multiplex PCR, yet TCRdb's version contains in-frame clones alone and is incomplete. The sample lists about 180,000 clones; roughly 8% were seen once. Between the trimmed V and J ends, which lost 9 bases and 1 base, there was a span of 9 bases. CDR3 length equals 12 residues. This specimen belongs to a study of beta chain features in type 1 diabetes. Study-level information: Patients looked much like healthy donors when it came to age, gender and cell yields. Overall study findings and caveats: Shortening of TCRB CDR3s, moderate but significant, appeared in all four CD4+ subsets of Type 1 diabetes patients.

A sort by CD45RO/CCR7/CD25/CD127/CD95/CD27 yielded CD4+ naive, central memory, regulatory and stem cell-like memory cells. The J gene is TRBJ1-2, the V gene TRBV23-1, with no clear D. Being an ORF, TRBV23-1 has a function that is uncertain. This TCR came from a man aged 18 to 30 with type 1 diabetes. The specimen was central memory CD4+ T cells from blood. The CDR3 DNA is TGCGCCAGAGTGGGCCTTAACTATGGCTACACCTTC. Its protein is CARVGLNYGYTF.